This T cell receptor beta chain was recorded in a study of tumor-infiltrating lymphocytes in primary liver carcinoma. In regard to this clonotype: Its antigen remains unknown. The junction departs from germline at one end; a sequencing error may be responsible.

Study results and limitations: Pairs of tumor regions overlapped more than tumor-adjacent and tumor-blood pairs did.

Germline DNA was also extracted, and blood RNA derived from unsorted whole blood. A constant-region primer primed TCR beta cDNA synthesis from 500 to 550 ng of total RNA. Libraries covering TCR beta were generated through three nested multiplex PCR rounds (using a slightly modified ARM-PCR). Rounds one and two of PCR, each of roughly 11 cycles, were primed with TRBV1-TRBV30 forward primers and a C-beta reverse primer. TCRdb ran MiXCR on the multiplex PCR reads and lists one entry per CDR3 protein. The table includes fewer than 350,000 distinct CDR3 sequences, about 62% detected once. Germline assignment: CDR1 SGHAT and CDR2 FQNNGV. This CDR3 has 13 amino acids.

Sequenced input: peripheral blood. The clonotype was recovered from a man in his forties or fifties with primary liver carcinoma and hepatitis B virus infection. The chain combines TRBV11-2 with TRBJ2-3; no definite D call. In DNA form, the CDR3 reads TGTGCCAGCAACTCCGATCGGGCAGATACGCACTATTTT. Encoded protein: CASNSDRADTHYF.